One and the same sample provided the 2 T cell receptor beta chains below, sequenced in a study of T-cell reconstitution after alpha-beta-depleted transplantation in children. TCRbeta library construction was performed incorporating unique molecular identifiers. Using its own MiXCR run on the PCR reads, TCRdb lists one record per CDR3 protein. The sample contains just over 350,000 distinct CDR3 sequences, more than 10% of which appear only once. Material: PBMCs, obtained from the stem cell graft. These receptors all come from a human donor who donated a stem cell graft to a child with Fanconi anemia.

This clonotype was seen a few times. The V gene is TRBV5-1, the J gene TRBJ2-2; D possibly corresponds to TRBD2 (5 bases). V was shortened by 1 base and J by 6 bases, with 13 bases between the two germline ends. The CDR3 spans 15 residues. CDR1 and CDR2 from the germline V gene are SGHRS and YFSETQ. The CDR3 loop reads CASSLTFAGAGELFF. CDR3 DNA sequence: TGCGCCAGCAGCTTGACGTTTGCGGGTGCCGGGGAGCTGTTTTTT.

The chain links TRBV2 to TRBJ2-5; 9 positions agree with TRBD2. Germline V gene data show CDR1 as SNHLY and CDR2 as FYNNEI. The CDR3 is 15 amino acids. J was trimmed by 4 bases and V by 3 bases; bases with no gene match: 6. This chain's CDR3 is CASSDGAGGGETQYF. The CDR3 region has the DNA TGTGCCAGCAGTGATGGAGCGGGGGGAGGAGAGACCCAGTACTTC.